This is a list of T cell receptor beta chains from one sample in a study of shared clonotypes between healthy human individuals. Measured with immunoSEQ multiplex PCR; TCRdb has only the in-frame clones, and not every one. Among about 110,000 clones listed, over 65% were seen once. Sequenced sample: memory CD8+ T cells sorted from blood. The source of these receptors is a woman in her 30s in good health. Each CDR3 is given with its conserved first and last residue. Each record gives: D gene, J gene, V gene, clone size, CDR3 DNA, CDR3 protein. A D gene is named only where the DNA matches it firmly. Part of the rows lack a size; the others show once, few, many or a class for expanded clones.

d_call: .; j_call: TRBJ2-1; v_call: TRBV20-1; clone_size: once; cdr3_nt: TGCAGTGCTAGAGATAAGGGTGAGCAGTTCTTC; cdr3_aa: CSARDKGEQFF
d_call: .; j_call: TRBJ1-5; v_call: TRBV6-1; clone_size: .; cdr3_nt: TGTGCCGGCGGGGGTGATAGCAATCAGCCCCAGCATTTT; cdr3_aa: CAGGGDSNQPQHF
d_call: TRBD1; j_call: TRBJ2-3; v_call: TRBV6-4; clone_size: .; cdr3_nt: TGTGCCAGCTCTCCCGGGACAGGGAGCACAGATACGCAGTATTTT; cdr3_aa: CASSPGTGSTDTQYF
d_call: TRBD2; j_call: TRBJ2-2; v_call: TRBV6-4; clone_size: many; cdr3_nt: TGTGCCAGCAGTGATAGCGGGAGAGACAACACCGGGGAGCTGTTTTTT; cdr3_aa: CASSDSGRDNTGELFF
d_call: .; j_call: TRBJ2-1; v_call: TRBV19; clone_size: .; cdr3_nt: TGTGCCAGTAAGGATAAGCGCGGCCTGTTCTTC; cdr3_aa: CASKDKRGLFF
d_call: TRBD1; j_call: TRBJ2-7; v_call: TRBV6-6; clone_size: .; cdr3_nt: TGTGCCAGCAGCGGGACAGGGGGGACAGGGTTAGCCGAGCAGTACTTC; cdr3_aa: CASSGTGGTGLAEQYF
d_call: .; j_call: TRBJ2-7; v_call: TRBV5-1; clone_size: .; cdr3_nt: TGCGCCAGCAGCTTGGAGCAAGCCGGGCTCTCCTACGAGCAGTACTTC; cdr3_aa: CASSLEQAGLSYEQYF
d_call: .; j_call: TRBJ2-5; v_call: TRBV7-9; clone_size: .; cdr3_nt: TGTGCCAGCATCCCCCAGGGACACGGGGAAGAGACCCAGTACTTC; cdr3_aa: CASIPQGHGEETQYF
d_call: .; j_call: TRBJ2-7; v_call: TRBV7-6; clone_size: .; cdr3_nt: TGTGCCAGCAGCTTATATCAGGGTTCCTCCTACGAGCAGTACTTC; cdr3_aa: CASSLYQGSSYEQYF
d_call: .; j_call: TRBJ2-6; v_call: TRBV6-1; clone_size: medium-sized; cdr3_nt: TGTGCCAGCAGTGAAGGACAATCTGGGGCCAACGTCCTGACTTTC; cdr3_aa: CASSEGQSGANVLTF
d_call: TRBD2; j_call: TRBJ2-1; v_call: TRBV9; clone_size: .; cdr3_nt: TGTGCCAGCAGCGCCGGGGCGGGAGGGCCTCCCAATGAGCAGTTCTTC; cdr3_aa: CASSAGAGGPPNEQFF
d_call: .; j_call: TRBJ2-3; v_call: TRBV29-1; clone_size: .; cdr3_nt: TGCAGCGTTGGAAACGGTGAGGCAGATACGCAGTATTTT; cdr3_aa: CSVGNGEADTQYF